This entry lists 30 T cell receptor beta chains sequenced from one sample in a study of CD8 T cells in Susac syndrome. The RNA, about 0.45 to 1 ug, was put through reverse transcription using random hexamers. MiXCR, applied by TCRdb to the immunoSEQ multiplex PCR reads, yields one record per CDR3 protein. The sample has tens of thousands of distinct CDR3 sequences, approximately 93% seen once; the top ten hold 0.52%. Specimen: CD8+ T cells from PBMCs. These receptors originate from a human donor with Susac syndrome.

V and J are TRBV5-1 and TRBJ2-7; 9 nucleotides agree with TRBD1. The germline gives CDR1 SGHRS, CDR2 YFSETQ. The CDR3 length is 13 residues. V gave up 4 bases and J gave up 4 bases; unmatched junction bases: 3. The CDR3 nucleotides read TGCGCCAGCAGCGGCGGGACAGGGTACGAGCAGTACTTC. It specifies CASSGGTGYEQYF.

The V gene is TRBV20-1, the J gene TRBJ1-2; the match to TRBD1 covers 8 bases. The V segment lost 5 bases and the J segment 8 bases; nucleotides outside the gene matches: 7. In germline, CDR1 is DFQATT, CDR2 SNEGSKA (reference sequence). The CDR3 length is 12 residues. The CDR3 bases are TGCAGTGCTCCGAGGACAGGGCGGGGCTACACCTTC. It specifies CSAPRTGRGYTF.

The chain combines TRBV7-8 with TRBJ1-1; 8 nucleotides match TRBD1. The CDR3 has 14 amino acids. V shed 5 bases, J shed 6 bases, and the junction held 8 bases outside the gene matches. Germline V gives CDR1 SGHVS, CDR2 FQNEAQ. This CDR3 reads CASSARGPYSEAFF. In DNA form, the CDR3 reads TGTGCCAGCAGCGCCAGGGGGCCCTACTCTGAAGCTTTCTTT.

The chain employs TRBV19 and TRBJ1-5, with 9 bases lining up with TRBD1. The J segment lost 5 bases and the V segment lost 5 bases, leaving 10 bases of the junction unmatched. CDR3 length equals 16 residues. Germline lookup yields CDR1 LNHDA and CDR2 SQIVND (reference sequence). For the CDR3, the DNA is TGTGCCAGTAGTCCGCGGACAGGGGAGGTGTATCAGCCCCAGCATTTT. Protein sequence: CASSPRTGEVYQPQHF.

V and J are TRBV7-9 and TRBJ2-1, with 9 nucleotides matching TRBD1. From germline, CDR1 is SEHNR and CDR2 FQNEAQ (reference sequence). The V gene end was trimmed by 6 bases and the J gene end by 3 bases; junction bases not matched to a gene: 6. The CDR3 is 15 residues long. CDR3 protein: CASSTRDRDYNEQFF. The CDR3 bases are TGTGCCAGCAGTACCCGGGACAGGGACTACAATGAGCAGTTCTTC.

The sample holds a few counts of this clonotype. This chain links TRBV18 with TRBJ2-3; 9 nucleotides align to TRBD2. V lost 6 bases, J lost 0 bases, and 4 bases stayed unmatched. This CDR3 region has 15 residues. Germline V gene data show CDR1 as KGHSH and CDR2 as LQKENI. The DNA for the CDR3 is TGTGCCAGCTCCCCCGGGACTAGCAGCACAGATACGCAGTATTTT. It encodes CASSPGTSSTDTQYF.

Written as DNA, the CDR3 is TGTGCCAGTAGTCCCCGGGAAAACACTGAAGCTTTCTTT. As protein: CASSPRENTEAFF. This chain connects TRBV19 to TRBJ1-1; no definite D call. CDR1 and CDR2 from the germline V gene are LNHDA and SQIVND (reference sequence). This CDR3 spans 13 amino acids. The V end was cut by 5 bases, the J end by 2 bases, with 9 bases between.

The rearrangement joins TRBV6-1 to TRBJ1-1, with a tentative D call TRBD1 (6 bases). Germline V gene data show CDR1 as MNHNS and CDR2 as SASEGT. CDR3 size: 14 residues. V dropped 3 bases and J dropped 5 bases, with 13 bases sitting between them. CDR3 nucleotides: TGTGCCAGCAGTGAGGTACAGGGAGATACTGAAGCTTTCTTT. Translating gives CASSEVQGDTEAFF.

A single count supports this clonotype. The chain joins TRBV29-1 to TRBJ2-7; D is perhaps TRBD1 or TRBD2 (5 bases each). Germline lookup yields CDR1 SQVTM and CDR2 ANQGSEA. There are 12 residues in the CDR3. Trimming stripped 3 bases from V and 2 bases from J, with 8 bases between. This CDR3 is CSVEGDAYEQYF. In nucleotides, the CDR3 is TGCAGCGTTGAGGGGGACGCCTACGAGCAGTACTTC.

The CDR3 sequence: CASSIGPLNTEAFF. The CDR3 DNA follows: TGTGCCAGTAGTATTGGACCATTGAACACTGAAGCTTTCTTT. This chain uses TRBV19 with TRBJ1-1; the D is unclear. Trimming left V 3 bases short and J 0 bases short, with 8 bases between. The germline CDR1 and CDR2 sequences are LNHDA and SQIVND (reference sequence). The CDR3 covers 14 residues. Full variable domain (remainder filled in from reference TRBV19 and TRBJ1-1): DGGITQSPKYLFRKEGQNVTLSCEQNLNHDAMYWYRQDPGQGLRLIYYSQIVNDFQKGDIAEGYSVSREKKESFPLTVTSAQKNPTAFYLCASSIGPLNTEAFFGQGTRLTVV.

The genes are TRBV27 and TRBJ2-1; 8 bases agree with TRBD2. The CDR3 covers 13 residues. Germline trimming cut 5 bases from V and 10 bases from J; bases unmatched to any gene: 7. Germline V gene lookup returns CDR1 MNHEY and CDR2 SMNVEV (reference sequence). CDR3: CASSPLTSAEQFF. The CDR3 DNA reads TGTGCCAGCAGTCCCCTGACTAGCGCCGAGCAGTTCTTC.

This chain connects TRBV27 to TRBJ2-5; 12 nucleotides align to TRBD2. There are 14 residues in the CDR3. Germline assignment: CDR1 MNHEY and CDR2 SMNVEV (reference sequence). Trimming removed 5 bases from V and 5 bases from J; junction bases left unmatched: 3. CDR3 sequence reads: CASSPGTSGETQYF. As DNA, the CDR3 is TGTGCCAGCAGTCCTGGGACTAGCGGGGAGACCCAGTACTTC.

This clonotype has only a few counts. V and J are TRBV9 and TRBJ2-3, with D uncertain. Trimming removed 4 bases from V and 2 bases from J, with 2 bases in between. This CDR3 comprises 11 residues. Germline CDR1 and CDR2: SGDLS and YYNGEE. CDR3 nucleotides: TGTGCCAGCAGCACCACAGATACGCAGTATTTT. This gives the protein CASSTTDTQYF.

The rearrangement uses TRBV9 and TRBJ2-5; the D is unclear. Germline loops: CDR1 SGDLS, CDR2 YYNGEE. CDR3 length: 15 residues. V lost 2 bases and J 2 bases, leaving 13 bases between the germline ends. The CDR3 DNA reads TGTGCCAGCAGCGTTCTTGGGCGGAGTCAAGAGACCCAGTACTTC. It encodes CASSVLGRSQETQYF. Filled out from reference TRBV9 and TRBJ2-5, the complete variable domain reads DSGVTQTPKHLITATGQRVTLRCSPRSGDLSVYWYQQSLDQGLQFLIQYYNGEERAKGNILERFSAQQFPDLHSELNLSSLELGDSALYFCASSVLGRSQETQYFGPGTRLLVL.

The rearrangement links TRBV12-3 or TRBV12-4 to TRBJ2-1; D is ambiguous. This CDR3 has 11 residues. The germline V and J ends were trimmed by 11 bases and 4 bases, with 9 bases remaining between them. CDR3 bases: TGTGCCGCTAGGACGTACAATGAGCAGTTCTTC. As protein: CAARTYNEQFF.

This clonotype was detected once. V is TRBV6-5 and J is TRBJ1-2; D is unresolved. The CDR3 is made up of 15 amino acids. The V and J ends lost 7 bases and 0 bases respectively, with 15 bases between them. Looked up from germline, CDR1 is MNHEY and CDR2 is SVGAGI. This CDR3 is CASTPANPSNYGYTF. The CDR3 coding sequence is TGTGCCAGCACCCCGGCAAATCCGTCTAACTATGGCTACACCTTC.

This chain connects TRBV5-4 to TRBJ2-1; the match to TRBD2 covers 8 bases. In germline, CDR1 is SGHNT, CDR2 YYREEE (reference sequence). Trimming took 1 base from V and 0 from J; bases not matched to a gene: 3. The CDR3 has 16 residues. The CDR3 loop reads CASSLTGGRSYNEQFF. The CDR3 DNA reads as TGTGCCAGCAGCTTGACGGGGGGGCGCTCCTACAATGAGCAGTTCTTC.

This clonotype showed up just a few times. V and J are TRBV27 and TRBJ2-3; D not certain. CDR3 size: 11 residues. Trimming removed 3 bases at V and 7 bases at J, with 5 bases between. Germline assignment: CDR1 MNHEY and CDR2 SMNVEV (reference sequence). CDR3 amino acids: CASSLGNTQYF. CDR3 bases: TGTGCCAGCAGTTTGGGGAATACGCAGTATTTT.

The rearrangement links TRBV20-1 to TRBJ2-1; no clear D. Germline V gene lookup returns CDR1 DFQATT and CDR2 SNEGSKA (reference sequence). The V and J ends lost 5 bases and 4 bases respectively, with 3 bases between them. This CDR3 spans 10 amino acids. This CDR3 is CSAFYNEQFF. For the CDR3, the DNA is TGCAGTGCTTTTTACAATGAGCAGTTCTTC.

The rearrangement joins TRBV24-1 to TRBJ2-1; 11 bases line up with TRBD2. The trim removed 3 bases at V and 4 bases at J, leaving 1 base unmatched. Germline V gives CDR1 KGHDR, CDR2 SFDVKD. CDR3 length equals 15 residues. The CDR3 DNA follows: TGTGCCACCAGTGATGGGACTAGCGGTTACAATGAGCAGTTCTTC. Its protein product is CATSDGTSGYNEQFF.

The V call is TRBV19, the J call TRBJ1-6, with a tentative D call TRBD1 (5 bases). Germline CDR1 reads LNHDA; CDR2 reads SQIVND (reference sequence). The V end was cut by 5 bases, the J end by 4 bases, with 9 bases between. The CDR3 has 14 amino acids. The CDR3: CASSPDSYNSPLHF. CDR3 bases: TGTGCCAGTAGTCCTGACAGTTATAATTCACCCCTCCACTTT.

This chain uses TRBV13 with TRBJ2-3, with TRBD2 matching 11 bases. This CDR3 is built from 16 residues. Germline V gives CDR1 PRHDT, CDR2 FYEKMQ (reference sequence). V shed 3 bases, J shed 3 bases, and the junction held 5 bases outside the gene matches. The CDR3 coding sequence is TGTGCCAGCAGCTTGGATACTAGCGGGGGAACAGATACGCAGTATTTT. It is translated as CASSLDTSGGTDTQYF.

The J gene is TRBJ2-2, the V gene TRBV4-1, with 7 bases matching TRBD1. The V and J ends lost 7 bases and 5 bases, in that order; junction bases with no gene match: 4. The CDR3 has 13 residues. Germline V gene data show CDR1 as MGHRA and CDR2 as YSYEKL. Here the CDR3 reads CASTQTGTGELFF. The CDR3 DNA reads TGCGCCAGCACCCAGACAGGGACCGGGGAGCTGTTTTTT.

The chain links TRBV4-1 to TRBJ2-5; D gene ambiguous. This CDR3 contains 11 residues. Per the germline V gene, CDR1 is MGHRA and CDR2 is YSYEKL. Trimming left V 3 bases short and J 1 base short, with 0 bases between. CDR3 DNA: TGCGCCAGCAGCCACCAAGAGACCCAGTACTTC. Its translation: CASSHQETQYF.

The chain employs TRBV5-1 and TRBJ2-5; D might be TRBD1 or TRBD2, each matching 5 bases. This CDR3 contains 16 residues. V was clipped by 0 bases and J by 5 bases, with 17 bases between them. Germline values: CDR1 SGHRS, CDR2 YFSETQ. The CDR3 sequence is CASSLEVAAWGETQYF. In nucleotides, the CDR3 is TGCGCCAGCAGCTTGGAGGTTGCGGCATGGGGGGAGACCCAGTACTTC.

The chain recombines TRBV11-2 with TRBJ2-2; 8 positions match TRBD2. Germline lookup yields CDR1 SGHAT and CDR2 FQNNGV. The CDR3 contains 16 residues. The V and J ends lost 5 bases and 1 base, in that order; junction bases with no gene match: 6. The CDR3 DNA sequence: TGTGCCAGCAGCCCTCTAGCGGGTCGGAACACCGGGGAGCTGTTTTTT. Translated, it gives CASSPLAGRNTGELFF. Looking up the rest from reference TRBV11-2 and TRBJ2-2 gives the full variable domain: EAGVAQSPRYKIIEKRQSVAFWCNPISGHATLYWYQQILGQGPKLLIQFQNNGVVDDSQLPKDRFSAERLKGVDSTLKIQPAKLEDSAVYLCASSPLAGRNTGELFFGEGSRLTVL.

The chain combines TRBV12-3 or TRBV12-4 with TRBJ2-1; perhaps TRBD2 as D (6 bases). The CDR3 has 18 residues. V was clipped by 1 base and J by 0 bases, with 16 bases between them. This chain's CDR3 is CASSLVRDFPSSYNEQFF. In DNA form, the CDR3 reads TGTGCCAGCAGTTTAGTCCGGGACTTCCCTAGCTCCTACAATGAGCAGTTCTTC.

The chain combines TRBV2 with TRBJ1-4; 11 bases agree with TRBD1. Germline V gene data show CDR1 as SNHLY and CDR2 as FYNNEI. V dropped 6 bases and J dropped 7; count of bases not matched to a gene: 13. CDR3 size: 17 residues. The CDR3 loop reads CASSALTPGQGGEKLFF. The DNA for the CDR3 is TGTGCCAGCAGCGCCCTTACCCCGGGACAGGGGGGTGAAAAACTGTTTTTT.

The rearrangement joins TRBV29-1 to TRBJ2-1; the match to TRBD2 covers 7 bases. CDR1 and CDR2 (germline): SQVTM, ANQGSEA. J was trimmed by 9 bases and V by 3 bases; bases with no gene match: 5. CDR3 length: 12 amino acids. Here the CDR3 reads CSVERLAVEQFF. Here the CDR3 DNA reads TGCAGCGTTGAGAGACTAGCAGTTGAGCAGTTCTTC.

This rearrangement joins TRBV20-1 to TRBJ2-1; 7 bases map to TRBD2. There are 13 residues in the CDR3. After removal of 6 bases from V and 0 bases from J, the junction contained 2 bases not matched to a gene. From germline, CDR1 is DFQATT and CDR2 SNEGSKA (reference sequence). This CDR3 reads CSAGGSSYNEQFF. The DNA for the CDR3 is TGCAGTGCGGGGGGGAGCTCCTACAATGAGCAGTTCTTC.